Shown below are 28 T cell receptor beta chains from a single sample sequenced in a study of cytomegalovirus exposure and HLA in healthy donors. PCR was performed using 60 Vbeta and 13 Jbeta primers. Produced via immunoSEQ multiplex PCR; TCRdb's table is partial and in-frame only. The profile covers 55,000 to 70,000 clones, with roughly 74% appearing a single time and over 8.5% taken by the ten largest. The specimen was PBMCs. The receptors come from a woman aged 55-70 years in good health and CMV-seropositive.

The J gene is TRBJ2-5, the V gene TRBV6-1; 7 nucleotides align to TRBD1. The end of the DNA fits TRBJ2-7 better, so the J call may be wrong. CDR1 and CDR2 from the germline V gene are MNHNS and SASEGT. The CDR3 is 14 amino acids. The CDR3 region has the DNA TGTGCCAGCAGTGAGACAGGGAGCTCCTACGAGCAGTACTTC. Protein sequence: CASSETGSSYEQYF.

This chain links TRBV11-2 with TRBJ2-3; D perhaps matches TRBD2 (6 bases). The CDR3 covers 15 residues. Germline CDR1 and CDR2: SGHAT and FQNNGV. V was cut by 5 bases and J by 1 base, with 13 bases left in between. CDR3 nucleotide sequence: TGTGCCAGCAGCGCTTTGGCGGGGCGCACAGATACGCAGTATTTT. It translates to CASSALAGRTDTQYF.

This chain joins TRBV29-1 and TRBJ2-7; TRBD2 aligns across 7 bases. This CDR3 is built from 11 residues. Looked up from germline, CDR1 is SQVTM and CDR2 is ANQGSEA. J lost 0 bases, V lost 7 bases, and 0 bases had no gene match. The CDR3 spells CSGTSSYEQYF. CDR3 bases: TGCAGCGGGACTAGCTCCTACGAGCAGTACTTC.

This clone was seen a handful of times. The CDR3 sequence: CASSLTGGNEQFF. CDR3 DNA sequence: TGTGCCAGCAGTTTGACAGGGGGCAATGAGCAGTTCTTC. The chain joins TRBV6-5 to TRBJ2-1, with 9 bases fitting TRBD1. Germline V CDR1 and CDR2: MNHEY, SVGAGI. The CDR3 sequence is 13 residues long. The ends lost 4 bases at V and 6 bases at J; junction bases unmatched: 1.

This clone was observed a few times. The chain couples TRBV6-5 to TRBJ2-1, with TRBD2 matching 8 bases. This CDR3 has 15 amino acids. V lost 6 bases, J lost 4 bases, and 8 bases stayed unmatched. Germline loops: CDR1 MNHEY, CDR2 SVGAGI. The CDR3 DNA reads TGTGCCAGCAGCCCGGAAGCGGGAGTGTACAATGAGCAGTTCTTC. It codes for CASSPEAGVYNEQFF.

The chain couples TRBV5-4 to TRBJ2-7, with 7 nucleotides matching TRBD1. V was pared by 0 bases and J by 3 bases, with 6 bases of the junction left unmatched. The CDR3 has 15 amino acids. CDR1 and CDR2 from the germline V gene are SGHNT and YYREEE (reference sequence). The CDR3: CASSLVTGINYEQYF. In nucleotides, the CDR3 is TGTGCCAGCAGCTTGGTGACAGGGATAAACTACGAGCAGTACTTC.

The genes are TRBV19 and TRBJ2-7; 9 positions agree with TRBD1. CDR1 and CDR2 (germline): LNHDA, SQIVND (reference sequence). J lost 4 bases, V lost 8 bases, and 9 bases had no gene match. This CDR3 spans 14 amino acids. DNA of the CDR3: TGTGCCAGTCGACCCGGGACAGGGAGTTACGAGCAGTACTTC. The encoded protein is CASRPGTGSYEQYF.

The chain links TRBV30 to TRBJ2-5; TRBD1 matches 7 bases. The CDR3 totals 11 residues. With 4 bases clipped from V and 9 bases from J, the junction kept 5 bases outside the gene matches. Germline V gene sequence: CDR1 GTSNPN, CDR2 SVGIG (reference sequence). DNA of the CDR3: TGTGCCTGGACCCAGGGACAGTCCCAGTACTTC. It encodes CAWTQGQSQYF.

This clone was detected a few times. Germline is not matched at one junction end, which may reflect a read error. The chain links TRBV5-1 to TRBJ1-4, with a possible D match to TRBD1 (5 bases). Germline-derived CDR1 and CDR2 are SGHRS and YFSETQ. This CDR3 is 14 amino acids long. The CDR3, as DNA: TGCGCCAGCAGCTTGGGGACAACAAATGAAAAACTGTTTTTT. It is translated as CASSLGTTNEKLFF.

The chain has TRBV5-1 and TRBJ1-2, with 12 bases matching TRBD1. Germline V CDR1 and CDR2: SGHRS, YFSETQ. CDR3 length: 15 residues. Germline trimming cut 4 bases from V and 9 bases from J; bases unmatched to any gene: 10. The CDR3 sequence: CASSLGGTGGLSYTF. The CDR3 bases are TGCGCCAGCAGCCTGGGAGGGACAGGGGGCCTAAGCTACACCTTC.

This sequence joins TRBV6-6 and TRBJ2-3; D not certain. V lost 4 bases to trimming and J lost 2 bases, with 13 bases between them. There are 15 residues in the CDR3. Germline CDR1 reads MNHNY; CDR2 reads SVGAGI (reference sequence). This chain's CDR3 is CASSLLERFTDTQYF. The CDR3, as DNA: TGTGCCAGCAGTTTACTGGAGAGGTTCACAGATACGCAGTATTTT.

V gene TRBV6-1 combines with J gene TRBJ1-5, with 9 bases matching TRBD1. V lost 5 bases and J lost 4; bases outside the gene matches: 3. The CDR3 is made up of 14 amino acids. Germline CDR1 MNHNS, CDR2 SASEGT. The CDR3 bases are TGTGCCAGCAGTCCGACAGGGGGAAATCAGCCCCAGCATTTT. Protein: CASSPTGGNQPQHF.

DNA for the CDR3: TGTGCCAGCAGCTCCCGACAGGGGAGCACAGATACGCAGTATTTT. Amino acid sequence: CASSSRQGSTDTQYF. The chain employs TRBV9 and TRBJ2-3; 8 positions match TRBD1. Germline trimming cut 4 bases from V and 0 bases from J; bases unmatched to any gene: 4. Germline CDR1 reads SGDLS; CDR2 reads YYNGEE. The CDR3 loop spans 15 amino acids.

The table lists this clone with a few counts. V usage is TRBV29-1 and J usage is TRBJ1-1; D possibly corresponds to TRBD1 (6 bases). The V end lost 7 bases, the J end lost 1 base, and 13 bases lay between the germline ends. The CDR3 covers 13 residues. In germline, CDR1 is SQVTM, CDR2 ANQGSEA. The CDR3 DNA reads as TGCAGCGGTGGGGGCATGGGGAACACTGAAGCTTTCTTT. Translated: CSGGGMGNTEAFF. The entire variable domain, with the rest obtained from reference TRBV29-1 and TRBJ1-1, is as follows: SAVISQKPSRDICQRGTSLTIQCQVDSQVTMMFWYRQQPGQSLTLIATANQGSEATYESGFVIDKFPISRPNLTFSTLTVSNMSPEDSSIYLCSGGGMGNTEAFFGQGTRLTVV.

The V and J genes are TRBV5-4 and TRBJ1-2; tentative D call: TRBD1 (6 bases). V dropped 3 bases and J dropped 6 bases, with 12 bases sitting between them. CDR1 SGHNT and CDR2 YYREEE come from the germline V gene (reference sequence). The CDR3 covers 13 residues. DNA for the CDR3: TGTGCCAGCAGCTCACAGGGAAGGGATGGCTACACCTTC. It specifies CASSSQGRDGYTF.

The chain uses TRBV6-6 and TRBJ2-3, with TRBD2 identical over 9 bases. CDR3 size: 15 residues. Germline lookup yields CDR1 MNHNY and CDR2 SVGAGI (reference sequence). V lost 6 bases to trimming and J lost 0 bases; unmatched junction nucleotides: 4. The CDR3 nucleotides read TGTGCCAGCAGGCCCCTAGCGGGGAGCACAGATACGCAGTATTTT. Its translation is CASRPLAGSTDTQYF.

V usage is TRBV2 and J usage is TRBJ2-5, with 9 bases lining up with TRBD2. Judging by the DNA end, TRBJ2-7 fits better; the J call may be wrong. Germline loops: CDR1 SNHLY, CDR2 FYNNEI. The CDR3 is 15 residues long. CDR3 amino acids: CASSEKAGGAYEQYF. In DNA form, the CDR3 reads TGTGCCAGCAGTGAAAAAGCGGGAGGAGCCTACGAGCAGTACTTC.

This clone was counted between two and nine times. The chain combines TRBV10-1 with TRBJ2-1; 10 bases match TRBD2. The CDR3 consists of 15 residues. V trimming: 2 bases; J trimming: 8 bases; junction bases outside the gene matches: 6. Germline values: CDR1 WNHNN, CDR2 SYGVQD (reference sequence). CDR3 bases: TGCGCCAGCAGTGAGAAAGCGGGGGGGCGCGATGAGCAGTTCTTC. Protein: CASSEKAGGRDEQFF.

This clone came up once. The J gene is TRBJ2-3, the V gene TRBV7-9; 11 bases line up with TRBD1. V shed 5 bases and J 4 bases; nucleotides not matched to a gene: 5. This CDR3 has 15 amino acids. CDR1 is SEHNR and CDR2 is FQNEAQ in the germline V gene (reference sequence). The CDR3 here is CASSPPGQGADTQYF. CDR3 sequence (DNA): TGTGCCAGCAGCCCACCGGGACAGGGGGCAGATACGCAGTATTTT.

This chain uses TRBV7-9 with TRBJ1-4; 8 positions agree with TRBD1. The V gene's germline CDR1 is SEHNR and CDR2 FQNEAQ (reference sequence). This CDR3 has 15 amino acids. V gave up 5 bases and J gave up 7 bases; unmatched junction bases: 9. The CDR3 loop is CASSGRDRRGEKLFF. The CDR3 DNA sequence: TGTGCCAGCAGCGGAAGGGACAGGCGAGGTGAAAAACTGTTTTTT.

The V and J genes are TRBV5-1 and TRBJ1-2, with 12 bases matching TRBD1. Trimming removed 4 bases from V and 7 bases from J; junction bases left unmatched: 5. This CDR3 contains 14 residues. Germline V lookup: CDR1 SGHRS, CDR2 YFSETQ. Here the CDR3 reads CASSPGQGAAGYTF. Written as DNA, the CDR3 is TGCGCCAGCAGCCCGGGACAGGGGGCGGCTGGCTACACCTTC.

The rearrangement joins TRBV5-1 to TRBJ2-2; TRBD1 agrees at 7 bases. V lost 4 bases and J lost 5; bases outside the gene matches: 8. The CDR3 totals 15 residues. The V gene's germline CDR1 is SGHRS and CDR2 YFSETQ. In DNA, the CDR3 is TGCGCCAGCAGCCCGCGGACAGGTACAACCGGGGAGCTGTTTTTT. Translating it yields CASSPRTGTTGELFF.

This chain connects TRBV7-8 to TRBJ2-7; D possibly corresponds to TRBD1 (6 bases). Per germline, CDR1 SGHVS and CDR2 FQNEAQ. The V end was cut by 5 bases, the J end by 5 bases, with 16 bases between. There are 14 residues in the CDR3. The CDR3 nucleotides are TGTGCCAGCAGCAGAGGGCAGGGGATCAACGAGCAGTACTTC. Translating it yields CASSRGQGINEQYF.

This clone showed up just once. This same CDR3 is encoded by further DNA sequences in the sample. V and J are TRBV5-1 and TRBJ1-1, with TRBD1 matching 7 bases. The trim removed 0 bases at V and 2 bases at J, leaving 1 base unmatched. CDR1 is SGHRS, CDR2 YFSETQ, per germline. The CDR3 runs 14 residues. DNA for the CDR3: TGCGCCAGCAGCTTGGTAGGGGGCAACACTGAAGCTTTCTTT. It yields the protein CASSLVGGNTEAFF.

The chain couples TRBV11-2 to TRBJ1-6, with TRBD1 identical over 7 bases. Germline CDR1 reads SGHAT; CDR2 reads FQNNGV. The CDR3 runs 16 residues. The junction had 4 bases not matched to a gene; V was cut back by 2 bases and J by 3 bases. CDR3 nucleotide sequence: TGTGCCAGCAGCTTACCAGGGGGAAACTATAATTCACCCCTCCACTTT. Amino acids: CASSLPGGNYNSPLHF.

V gene TRBV4-1 combines with J gene TRBJ1-5, with 10 bases fitting TRBD1. Germline lookup yields CDR1 MGHRA and CDR2 YSYEKL. V shed 4 bases and J 7 bases; nucleotides not matched to a gene: 7. The length of the CDR3 is 15 residues. The CDR3 sequence: CASSLGLTGGQPQHF. CDR3 in DNA: TGCGCCAGCAGCCTCGGCCTGACAGGGGGCCAGCCCCAGCATTTT.

As regards this clone: A far larger clone is one base from this, pointing to a likely read error. The V call is TRBV4-2, the J call TRBJ1-6; D is possibly TRBD1 (5 bases). This CDR3 region has 16 residues. CDR1 and CDR2 (germline): LGHNA, YNFKEQ. CDR3 nucleotides: TGTTCCAGCAGCCAAGATTTGGCCCAGGGACTTTCACCCCTCCACTTT. It yields the protein CSSSQDLAQGLSPLHF.

This clone was recorded once. The rearrangement joins TRBV19 to TRBJ2-7; TRBD2 agrees at 8 bases. Trimming took 1 base from V and 4 from J; bases not matched to a gene: 6. The CDR3 has 15 residues. Germline values: CDR1 LNHDA, CDR2 SQIVND (reference sequence). CDR3 sequence reads: CASSIADGGAYEQYF. The CDR3 DNA reads TGTGCCAGTAGTATAGCTGACGGGGGGGCGTACGAGCAGTACTTC.